A selection of T cell receptor beta chains follows, all from one sample in a study of a mutant IDH1 vaccine in newly diagnosed glioma. No antigen is known for these receptors. Sequenced by immunoSEQ multiplex PCR; TCRdb stores in-frame clones only, minus some. The data hold nearly 35,000 clones, with roughly 83% observed a single time. Sequences were derived from PBMCs, sampled from a glioma patient whose treatment included an IDH1 peptide vaccine. The origin of the receptors is a man aged 25 to 40 with glioma. Each CDR3 is given with its conserved first and last residue. D genes are given only for firm matches. Where a row states a size, it is once, few, many or the class of an expanded clone; other rows omit it.

j_call d_call clone_size v_call cdr3_aa cdr3_nt
TRBJ1-2 TRBD1 . TRBV6-1 CASSSTGGANYGYTF TGTGCCAGCAGTTCGACAGGGGGCGCGAACTATGGCTACACCTTC
TRBJ2-7 TRBD1 . TRBV19 CASSAHRGEQYF TGTGCCAGTAGTGCTCACAGGGGGGAGCAGTACTTC
TRBJ1-2 . . TRBV30 CAWSVQQFYGYTF TGTGCCTGGAGTGTACAGCAATTCTATGGCTACACCTTC
TRBJ1-5 . . TRBV27 CASSLGPRGQPQHF TGTGCCAGCAGTTTAGGGCCCCGGGGACAGCCCCAGCATTTT
TRBJ2-3 TRBD2 . TRBV7-9 CASLVAGDRSSTDTQYF TGTGCCAGCCTCGTAGCGGGGGACAGATCTAGCACAGATACGCAGTATTTT
TRBJ1-3 . . TRBV5-1 CASSLVGGEGNTIYF TGCGCCAGCAGCTTGGTGGGCGGTGAGGGAAACACCATATATTTT
TRBJ2-7 TRBD1 few TRBV7-9 CASSFERGGQDEQYF TGTGCCAGCAGCTTTGAGCGCGGAGGACAGGACGAGCAGTACTTC
TRBJ1-1 . . TRBV7-9 CASTPRGGGNTEAFF TGTGCCAGCACCCCCCGGGGAGGGGGGAACACTGAAGCTTTCTTT
TRBJ2-7 TRBD2 . TRBV5-6 CASSAGTSGRGREQYF TGTGCCAGCAGCGCCGGGACTAGCGGGAGGGGCCGCGAGCAGTACTTC
TRBJ2-1 . once TRBV30 CASRSYNEQFF TGTGCCTCTAGATCCTACAATGAGCAGTTCTTC
TRBJ1-2 . . TRBV7-2 CASSLVADRSGYTF TGTGCCAGCAGCTTAGTGGCGGATCGTAGTGGCTACACCTTC
TRBJ2-5 . . TRBV30 CAWSGRPTSLETQYF TGTGCCTGGAGTGGGCGACCTACTAGCCTCGAGACCCAGTACTTC
TRBJ2-1 TRBD2 . TRBV4-2 CASSQDLSSGSSEQFF TGTGCCAGCAGCCAAGATCTCTCTAGCGGGAGTAGCGAGCAGTTCTTC
TRBJ2-2 TRBD2 . TRBV5-5 CASSPPRLAGANTGELFF TGTGCCAGCAGCCCCCCAAGACTAGCGGGGGCGAACACCGGGGAGCTGTTTTTT
TRBJ1-2 . . TRBV5-6 CASSLGTRNYYGYTF TGTGCCAGCAGCTTGGGGACAAGGAATTATTATGGCTACACCTTC
TRBJ1-2 TRBD1 . TRBV5-1 CASSPEWTGGNYGYTF TGCGCCAGCAGCCCGGAGTGGACAGGGGGTAACTATGGCTACACCTTC
TRBJ2-5 . . TRBV27 CASSYGTEGETQYF TGTGCCAGCAGTTACGGGACCGAGGGGGAGACCCAGTACTTC
TRBJ1-1 . . TRBV2 CASSESFGGNTEAFF TGTGCCAGCAGTGAATCTTTTGGCGGGAACACTGAAGCTTTCTTT
TRBJ2-7 . . TRBV4-3 CASSQEVAGHYEQYF TGCGCCAGCAGCCAAGAGGTGGCAGGCCACTACGAGCAGTACTTC
TRBJ1-5 TRBD1 . TRBV5-4 CASSPRREGARGQPQHF TGTGCCAGCAGCCCCAGGAGGGAGGGGGCCCGGGGGCAGCCCCAGCATTTT
TRBJ2-3 TRBD2 . TRBV2 CASFLAGVTDTQYF TGTGCCAGTTTCCTAGCGGGGGTCACAGATACGCAGTATTTT
TRBJ2-2 TRBD1 . TRBV2 CASSEQGGRNTGELFF TGTGCCAGCAGTGAACAAGGGGGCAGAAACACCGGGGAGCTGTTTTTT
TRBJ2-1 . . TRBV6-5 CASSSRDGSYNEQFF TGTGCCAGCAGTTCCCGGGACGGGTCCTACAATGAGCAGTTCTTC
TRBJ2-2 TRBD1 . TRBV18 CASSPNSGQGMGELFF TGTGCCAGCTCACCGAACTCCGGACAGGGGATGGGGGAGCTGTTTTTT
TRBJ2-3 TRBD1 . TRBV27 CASRDGQGSTDTQYF TGTGCCAGCAGAGACGGACAGGGAAGCACAGATACGCAGTATTTT
TRBJ1-1 . . TRBV19 CASSPRGLNTEAFF TGTGCCAGTAGTCCCAGGGGCCTGAACACTGAAGCTTTCTTT
TRBJ2-7 . few TRBV6-6 CASSFPPQSYEQYF TGTGCCAGCAGTTTTCCCCCACAAAGCTACGAGCAGTACTTC
TRBJ2-7 . . TRBV5-1 CASSFKDEQYF TGCGCCAGCAGCTTTAAAGACGAGCAGTACTTC
TRBJ2-1 TRBD2 . TRBV11-2 CASSPTSGRSNEQFF TGTGCCAGCAGCCCTACTAGCGGGAGAAGCAATGAGCAGTTCTTC
TRBJ1-1 . . TRBV5-1 CASSLEEGREAFF TGCGCCAGCAGCTTGGAGGAGGGTCGGGAAGCTTTCTTT
TRBJ2-7 . once TRBV5-4 CASSLFGQTSYEQYF TGTGCCAGCAGCTTGTTTGGACAGACCTCCTACGAGCAGTACTTC
TRBJ1-1 . . TRBV5-4 CASSFSDVEAFF TGTGCCAGCAGCTTTTCAGATGTGGAAGCTTTCTTT
TRBJ1-1 TRBD1 few TRBV5-1 CASSLDRGTEAFF TGCGCCAGCAGCTTGGACAGGGGTACTGAAGCTTTCTTT
TRBJ2-6 TRBD2 . TRBV5-1 CASSLERGRGTGANVLTF TGCGCCAGCAGCTTGGAGCGGGGAAGGGGTACTGGGGCCAACGTCCTGACTTTC
TRBJ1-2 . . TRBV14 CASSRGGWTDNYGYTF TGTGCCAGCAGCCGAGGGGGATGGACAGATAACTATGGCTACACCTTC
TRBJ1-5 . . TRBV4-1 CASSQDLLLGNQPQHF TGCGCCAGCAGCCAAGATCTGCTCTTAGGGAATCAGCCCCAGCATTTT
TRBJ2-7 TRBD2 . TRBV27 CASITRGLAGTYEQYF TGTGCCAGCATTACAAGGGGACTAGCGGGAACCTACGAGCAGTACTTC
TRBJ2-7 . . TRBV2 CASSEVRIGSSYEQYF TGTGCCAGCAGTGAAGTGCGGATCGGCAGCTCCTACGAGCAGTACTTC
TRBJ1-1 . . TRBV28 CASREANTEAFF TGTGCCAGCAGGGAGGCGAACACTGAAGCTTTCTTT
TRBJ1-2 TRBD1 . TRBV7-9 CASSEGQGPGYTF TGTGCCAGCAGCGAAGGACAGGGGCCCGGCTACACCTTC
TRBJ2-2 . . TRBV5-1 CATTLIPGNTGELFF TGCGCCACCACATTGATCCCAGGGAACACCGGGGAGCTGTTTTTT
TRBJ1-6 . . TRBV6-1 CASSEAKSSYNSPLHF TGTGCCAGCAGTGAAGCCAAGAGCTCCTATAATTCACCCCTCCACTTT
TRBJ1-2 TRBD1 . TRBV29-1 CSVRQGANYGYTF TGCAGCGTTCGACAGGGGGCTAACTATGGCTACACCTTC
TRBJ2-1 TRBD1 . TRBV5-1 CASSLQGPSYNEQFF TGCGCCAGCAGCTTACAGGGGCCTAGCTACAATGAGCAGTTCTTC
TRBJ1-5 . . TRBV6-1 CASLQIRDQPQHF TGTGCCAGCCTACAGATTCGGGATCAGCCCCAGCATTTT
TRBJ2-7 . . TRBV11-2 CASSLVLGTPATYEQYF TGTGCCAGCAGCTTAGTACTCGGGACTCCGGCAACCTACGAGCAGTACTTC
TRBJ2-3 . . TRBV2 CASSWGGTSTDTQYF TGTGCCAGCAGTTGGGGCGGGACTAGCACAGATACGCAGTATTTT
TRBJ1-2 TRBD1 once TRBV4-1 CASSQGTGNSGYTF TGCGCCAGCAGCCAGGGGACAGGGAACTCTGGCTACACCTTC
TRBJ2-1 TRBD2 . TRBV9 CASSVGTSGYYNEQFF TGTGCCAGCAGCGTAGGGACTAGCGGGTACTACAATGAGCAGTTCTTC
TRBJ2-5 . once TRBV11-2 CASSSQGTEQETQYF TGTGCCAGCAGCTCCCAAGGTACTGAACAAGAGACCCAGTACTTC
TRBJ1-1 . . TRBV27 CATHWGAEAFF TGTGCCACCCATTGGGGGGCTGAAGCTTTCTTT
TRBJ2-1 . . TRBV6-1 CASSEGFGDYNEQFF TGTGCCAGCAGTGAAGGATTCGGGGACTACAATGAGCAGTTCTTC
TRBJ2-7 . . TRBV14 CASSQKAQSSYEQYF TGTGCCAGCAGCCAAAAAGCGCAAAGCTCCTACGAGCAGTACTTC
TRBJ2-1 TRBD1 . TRBV11-2 CASSLINRGLAYNEQFF TGTGCCAGCAGCTTAATTAACAGGGGCCTAGCCTACAATGAGCAGTTCTTC